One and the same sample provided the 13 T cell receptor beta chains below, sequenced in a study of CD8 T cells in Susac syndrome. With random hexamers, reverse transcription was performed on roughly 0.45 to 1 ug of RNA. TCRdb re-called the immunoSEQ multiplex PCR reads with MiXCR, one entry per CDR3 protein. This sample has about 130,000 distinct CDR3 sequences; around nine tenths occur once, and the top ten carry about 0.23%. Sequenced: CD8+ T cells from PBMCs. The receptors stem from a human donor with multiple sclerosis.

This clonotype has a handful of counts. The CDR3 DNA is TGCAGTGCAATTTACTTTACCTGGTTAAACAACGAGCAGTACTTC. Residues: CSAIYFTWLNNEQYF. The chain uses TRBV20-1 and TRBJ2-7; unclear D gene. The CDR3 is 15 residues long. Per the germline V gene, CDR1 is DFQATT and CDR2 is SNEGSKA (reference sequence). The germline V and J ends were trimmed by 6 bases and 5 bases, with 23 bases remaining between them.

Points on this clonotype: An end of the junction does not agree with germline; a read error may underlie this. This CDR3 reads CAWAWGANVLTF. DNA of the CDR3: TGCGCCTGGGCGTGGGGGGCCAACGTCCTGACTTTC. This sequence joins TRBV30 and TRBJ2-6, with D unresolved. CDR3 size: 12 residues. Per germline, CDR1 GTSNPN and CDR2 SVGIG (reference sequence).

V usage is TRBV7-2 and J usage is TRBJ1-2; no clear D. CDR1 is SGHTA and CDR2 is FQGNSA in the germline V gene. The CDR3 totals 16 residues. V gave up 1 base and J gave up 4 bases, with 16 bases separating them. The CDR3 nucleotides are TGTGCCAGCAGCTTAGAGTGGCAGGTCCGAAGCTATGGCTACACCTTC. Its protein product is CASSLEWQVRSYGYTF. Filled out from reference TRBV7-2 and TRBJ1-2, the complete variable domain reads GAGVSQSPSNKVTEKGKDVELRCDPISGHTALYWYRQSLGQGLEFLIYFQGNSAPDKSGLPSDRFSAERTGGSVSTLTIQRTQQEDSAVYLCASSLEWQVRSYGYTFGSGTRLTVV.

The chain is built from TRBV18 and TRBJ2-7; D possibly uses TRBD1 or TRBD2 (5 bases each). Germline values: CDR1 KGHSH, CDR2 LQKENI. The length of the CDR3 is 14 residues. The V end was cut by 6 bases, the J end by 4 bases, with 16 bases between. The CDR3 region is CASSLGPEGYEQYF. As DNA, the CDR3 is TGTGCCAGCTCCCTCGGTCCTGAGGGGTACGAGCAGTACTTC.

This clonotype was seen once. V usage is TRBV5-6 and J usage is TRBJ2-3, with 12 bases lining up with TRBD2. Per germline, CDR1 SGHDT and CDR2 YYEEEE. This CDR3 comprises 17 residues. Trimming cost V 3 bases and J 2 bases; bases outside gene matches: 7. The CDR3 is CASSWGGLAGFTDTQYF. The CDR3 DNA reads TGTGCCAGCAGCTGGGGGGGACTAGCGGGTTTCACAGATACGCAGTATTTT.

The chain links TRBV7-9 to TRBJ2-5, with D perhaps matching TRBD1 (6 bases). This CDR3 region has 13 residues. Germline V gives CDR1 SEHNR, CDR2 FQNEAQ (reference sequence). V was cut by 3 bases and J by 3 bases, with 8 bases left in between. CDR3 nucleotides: TGTGCCAGCAGCTTCTACAGGGAAGAGACCCAGTACTTC. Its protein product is CASSFYREETQYF. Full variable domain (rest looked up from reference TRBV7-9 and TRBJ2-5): DTGVSQNPRHKITKRGQNVTFRCDPISEHNRLYWYRQTLGQGPEFLTYFQNEAQLEKSRLLSDRFSAERPKGSFSTLEIQRTEQGDSAMYLCASSFYREETQYFGPGTRLLVL.

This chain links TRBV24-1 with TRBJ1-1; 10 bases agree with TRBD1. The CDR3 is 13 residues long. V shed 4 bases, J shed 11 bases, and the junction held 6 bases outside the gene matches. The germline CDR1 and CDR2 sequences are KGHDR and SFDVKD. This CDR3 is CATSDHDRGHAFF. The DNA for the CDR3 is TGTGCCACCAGTGACCATGACAGGGGGCACGCTTTCTTT.

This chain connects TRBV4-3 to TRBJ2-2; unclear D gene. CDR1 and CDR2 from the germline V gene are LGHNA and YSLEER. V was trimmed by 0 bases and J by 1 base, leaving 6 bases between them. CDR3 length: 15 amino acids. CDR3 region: CASSQDPVNTGELFF. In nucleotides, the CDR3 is TGCGCCAGCAGCCAAGACCCAGTGAACACCGGGGAGCTGTTTTTT.

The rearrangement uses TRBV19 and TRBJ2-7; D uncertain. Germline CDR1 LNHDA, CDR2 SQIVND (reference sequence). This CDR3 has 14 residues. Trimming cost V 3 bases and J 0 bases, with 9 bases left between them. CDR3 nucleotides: TGTGCCAGTAGTATTTTCCCCCACTCCTACGAGCAGTACTTC. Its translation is CASSIFPHSYEQYF.

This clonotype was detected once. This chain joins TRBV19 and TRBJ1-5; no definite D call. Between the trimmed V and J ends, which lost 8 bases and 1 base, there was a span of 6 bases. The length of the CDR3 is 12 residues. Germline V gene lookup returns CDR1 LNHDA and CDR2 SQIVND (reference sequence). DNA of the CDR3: TGTGCCAGTGGAGTCAGCAATCAGCCCCAGCATTTT. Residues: CASGVSNQPQHF.

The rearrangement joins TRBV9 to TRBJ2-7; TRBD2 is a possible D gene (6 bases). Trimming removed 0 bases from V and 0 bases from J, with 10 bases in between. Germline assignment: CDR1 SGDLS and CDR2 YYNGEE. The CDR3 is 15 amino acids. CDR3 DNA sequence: TGTGCCAGCAGCGTAGGAAGGCGGGACTCCTACGAGCAGTACTTC. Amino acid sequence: CASSVGRRDSYEQYF.

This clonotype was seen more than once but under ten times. The chain's CDR3 is CASSPGLAGGTDTQYF. In DNA, the CDR3 is TGTGCCAGCAGTCCCGGACTAGCGGGAGGAACAGATACGCAGTATTTT. The chain employs TRBV27 and TRBJ2-3; 14 nucleotides line up with TRBD2. The CDR3 runs 16 residues. Per germline, CDR1 MNHEY and CDR2 SMNVEV (reference sequence). J lost 3 bases, V lost 5 bases, and 4 bases had no gene match.

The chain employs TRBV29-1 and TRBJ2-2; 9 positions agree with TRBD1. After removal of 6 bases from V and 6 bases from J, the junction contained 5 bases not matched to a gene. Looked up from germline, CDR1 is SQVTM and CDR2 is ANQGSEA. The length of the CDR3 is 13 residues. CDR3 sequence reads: CSVAGQGAGELFF. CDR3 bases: TGCAGCGTGGCGGGACAGGGCGCCGGGGAGCTGTTTTTT.